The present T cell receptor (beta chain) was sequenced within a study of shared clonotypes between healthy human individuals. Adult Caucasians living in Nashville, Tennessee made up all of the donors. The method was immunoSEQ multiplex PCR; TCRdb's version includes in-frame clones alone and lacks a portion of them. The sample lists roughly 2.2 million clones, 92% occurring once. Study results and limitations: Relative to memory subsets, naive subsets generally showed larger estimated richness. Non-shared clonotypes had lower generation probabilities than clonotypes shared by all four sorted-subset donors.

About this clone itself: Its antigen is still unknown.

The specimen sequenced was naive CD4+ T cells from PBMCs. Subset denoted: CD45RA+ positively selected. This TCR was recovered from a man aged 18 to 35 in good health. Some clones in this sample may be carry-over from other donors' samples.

The CDR3 coding sequence is TGTGCCTGGAATTTAAATTCACCCCTCCACTTT. It translates to CAWNLNSPLHF. The genes are TRBV30 and TRBJ1-6; D is unclear. The germline V gene encodes CDR1 GTSNPN and CDR2 SVGIG (reference sequence). Deletions cut 4 bases from V and 7 bases from J, with 5 bases between. The CDR3 totals 11 residues.